This T cell receptor (beta chain) was recovered during a study of post-analysis software for immune sequencing data (dated by TCRdb to the mid-2010s). In the study overall: Disease courses on record covered relapsing-remitting, secondary progressive and progressive-relapsing multiple sclerosis, though some patients had no subtype annotation. The patient repertoires were set against 11 previously published healthy control repertoires from donors whose ages ranged from 6 to 25 years. A subset of samples was prepared in parallel using single-end sample barcoding, then pooled and co-amplified after Illumina adapter ligation. What the work shows at the level of the full study, not this receptor alone: Compared with controls, multiple sclerosis patients had significantly lower normalized Chao1 diversity, a finding suggesting substantial peripheral T-cell clonal expansion. Direct clustering with F measure showed strong co-clustering of samples prepared in the same batch, prompting a batch-effect correction. Patients showed significantly higher frequencies than controls for roughly five TRBV segments, among them TRBV5-6, TRBV5-1 and TRBV20-1. The multiple sclerosis patient group was slightly younger than the control group.

Library preparation employed PCR. Sequencing relied on an Illumina HiSeq 2500. To reduce PCR and sequencing biases, unique molecular identifiers were built into the TCR beta cDNA libraries. Per 1 to 10 million input T cells, approximately 500,000 cDNA molecules were obtained, such that each molecule approximated one T cell. The patient libraries were prepared and sequenced with the same protocol used for the earlier healthy control dataset. Within a given batch, samples were prepared together, multiplexed and sequenced on the same HiSeq lane. Per the source publication's procedure: MIGEC handled the raw barcoded reads, throwing out single-read molecular identifier groups before consensus assembly and CDR3 extraction. Clonotype tables were post-analysed with VDJtools, and diversity was normalized by down-sampling all datasets to the smallest sample size. Repertoire overlap clustering matched CDR3 amino acid but not nucleotide sequences to correct batch-related cross-sample contamination. TCRdb reprocessed the public reads (quality trimming at Q25 with fastp, clone calling with MiXCR) and kept in-frame beta chains. Rows are unified per CDR3 protein, each entry keeping the most common DNA and genes. The V and J calls were determined by TCRdb, not by the authors. The sample includes some 890,000 distinct CDR3 sequences, with about 53% observed a single time. In total, the top ten clones hold about 4.8% of the sample.

The CDR3 covers 14 residues, taking in both the cysteine and the phenylalanine. Left in the record is the CDR3 DNA by itself, 42 bases read in frame from the first base. Trimming at the junction amounts to 5 bases on V and 7 bases on J, and the germline ends lie 18 bases apart. In the case of this clonotype: Its antigen has not been determined. There are no base qualities to consult, and no much larger clone falls within one base.

TCR beta repertoires were profiled from peripheral blood of under 15 young patients with multiple sclerosis to demonstrate the VDJtools post-analysis software. The patients with multiple sclerosis were children and adolescents between about 6 and 17 years of age. The sequence joins TRBV12-3 or TRBV12-4 to TRBJ2-7; the D gene is perhaps TRBD1, on 6 matching bases. What was sequenced was blood. The sequence derives from a girl aged 5-17 years with multiple sclerosis. The nucleotide sequence is given as TGTGCCAGCAGTCCCGGAGTCGGAACAGGGGAGCAGTACTTC. It translates as CASSPGVGTGEQYF.